This T cell receptor beta chain originates from a study of T cell repertoires in cytomegalovirus infection. There are a few counts of this clonotype. TCRdb called the reads again in MiXCR, with one record for every CDR3 protein. The table shows approximately 190,000 distinct CDR3 sequences, with roughly 28% occurring only once. The CDR3 runs to 15 residues. Deletions cut 3 bases from V and 1 base from J, with 9 bases between. This TCR came from a human donor in good health (CMV status not recorded). Some clones in this sample may be carry-over from other donors' samples. Input material: PBMCs. The chain joins TRBV12-3 or TRBV12-4 to TRBJ2-2; D is unclear. CDR3 sequence reads: CASSFRLRNTGELFF. Here the CDR3 DNA reads TGTGCCAGCAGTTTTCGACTCCGGAACACCGGGGAGCTGTTTTTT.